What follows are 9 T cell receptor beta chains derived from one specimen sequenced in a study of T cell repertoires in cytomegalovirus infection. One entry per CDR3 protein, called by TCRdb with MiXCR from the reads. This sample has about 500,000 distinct CDR3 sequences; 30% to 40% occur once, and the top ten carry roughly 15%. The antigens of these receptors remain unknown. Specimen: cultured PBMCs, collected from culture after CMV antigen stimulation. Source of these receptors: a human donor in good health (CMV status not recorded). Some clones in this sample may be carry-over from other donors' samples.

The chain links TRBV5-1 to TRBJ2-1; 11 bases agree with TRBD1. The CDR3 sequence is 14 residues long. V dropped 4 bases and J dropped 6; count of bases not matched to a gene: 3. Germline V gene data show CDR1 as SGHRS and CDR2 as YFSETQ. The CDR3 is CASSGTGGINEQFF. The CDR3 DNA sequence: TGCGCCAGCAGCGGGACAGGGGGGATCAATGAGCAGTTCTTC.

This clonotype appeared a few times. V usage is TRBV7-8 and J usage is TRBJ1-4; D uncertain. The V gene's germline CDR1 is SGHVS and CDR2 FQNEAQ. V was trimmed by 5 bases and J by 8 bases, leaving 12 bases between them. CDR3 length: 13 residues. The CDR3 loop reads CASSPYPGEKLFF. CDR3 in DNA: TGTGCCAGCAGCCCCTATCCTGGGGAAAAACTGTTTTTT.

The V gene is TRBV20-1, the J gene TRBJ1-5; TRBD1 matches at 9 bases. CDR3 size: 14 residues. Unmatched junction bases numbered 6, after V lost 5 bases and J lost 4 bases. Germline V gene lookup returns CDR1 DFQATT and CDR2 SNEGSKA (reference sequence). The CDR3 DNA sequence: TGCAGTGCTCCGGGACAGGGAATAAATCAGCCCCAGCATTTT. Residues: CSAPGQGINQPQHF.

Only a few counts were recorded for this clonotype. The chain uses TRBV5-1 and TRBJ2-1, with no clear D. CDR1 SGHRS and CDR2 YFSETQ come from the germline V gene. V dropped 1 base and J dropped 5 bases, with 16 bases sitting between them. The length of the CDR3 is 16 residues. The CDR3 loop reads CASSLQMAGLNNEQFF. Written as DNA, the CDR3 is TGCGCCAGCAGCTTGCAGATGGCAGGCCTCAACAATGAGCAGTTCTTC.

This clonotype was observed once. The chain is built from TRBV6-2 or TRBV6-3 and TRBJ2-1; 13 bases align to TRBD2. The CDR3 is 16 amino acids. The J segment lost 8 bases and the V segment lost 5 bases, leaving 9 bases of the junction unmatched. Germline-derived CDR1 and CDR2 are MNHEY and SVGEGT. The CDR3 DNA follows: TGTGCCAGCAGTAGCCACACTAGCGGGAGGGCCGATGAGCAGTTCTTC. This sequence encodes CASSSHTSGRADEQFF.

The chain employs TRBV20-1 and TRBJ2-3; the match to TRBD2 covers 9 bases. V lost 0 bases to trimming and J lost 6 bases; unmatched junction nucleotides: 10. Germline CDR1 is DFQATT and CDR2 is SNEGSKA (reference sequence). The CDR3 spans 16 residues. CDR3 region: CSARDGLAGMVDTQYF. In DNA form, the CDR3 reads TGCAGTGCTAGAGATGGGCTAGCGGGAATGGTGGATACGCAGTATTTT.

This clonotype came up once. The gene calls are TRBV19 and TRBJ2-7; TRBD1 matches at 7 bases. The germline V gene encodes CDR1 LNHDA and CDR2 SQIVND (reference sequence). The CDR3 loop spans 14 amino acids. The DNA of the CDR3 is TGTTCCAGTAGTCCACGGTGGGACAGCTACGAGCAGTACGTC. Protein: CSSSPRWDSYEQYV.

This clonotype appeared a few times. The genes are TRBV6-2 or TRBV6-3 and TRBJ2-1; TRBD2 agrees at 9 bases. This CDR3 comprises 14 residues. V trimming: 9 bases; J trimming: 3 bases; junction bases outside the gene matches: 6. The germline V gene encodes CDR1 MNHEY and CDR2 SVGEGT. The DNA for the CDR3 is TGTGCCAGTACTAGCGGGTCAGTCTACAATGAGCAGTTCTTC. Amino acids: CASTSGSVYNEQFF.

For the CDR3, the DNA is TGTGCCAGCAGTGAACAGGGTGGGGGTAATTCACCCCTCCACTTT. Translated, it gives CASSEQGGGNSPLHF. The rearrangement uses TRBV2 and TRBJ1-6, with TRBD1 as a possible D gene (5 bases). Looked up from germline, CDR1 is SNHLY and CDR2 is FYNNEI. The CDR3 spans 15 residues. V lost 2 bases, J lost 6 bases, and 11 bases lay in between.